The 26 T cell receptor beta chains below come from one sample, sequenced in a study of blood T cell repertoires in COVID-19 (dated by TCRdb to 2018 to 2020). To prepare the library, the immunoSEQ multiplex PCR assay was applied. In TCRdb, the immuneACCESS table is reduced to in-frame sequences with V and J assigned. These tables do not hold every clone; where another copy was compared, an unresolved V gene accounts for under half, and the others remain unexplained. This sample is represented by over 100,000 clones; approximately 83% of them were singletons. The ten largest clones add up to roughly 10% of the sample. The sequenced sample consisted of peripheral blood. Receptor source: a man older than 75 with acute or convalescent COVID-19.

J is TRBJ2-3 and V is TRBV5-4; 7 nucleotides align to TRBD2. The CDR3 loop spans 14 amino acids. Germline V CDR1 and CDR2: SGHNT, YYREEE (reference sequence). V lost 4 bases, J lost 2 bases, and 4 bases stayed unmatched. CDR3 sequence: CASSQRGHTDTQYF. CDR3 bases: TGTGCCAGCAGCCAGCGGGGTCACACAGATACGCAGTATTTT.

The gene calls are TRBV4-2 and TRBJ1-2, with a weak D call TRBD1 (6 bases). Trimming removed 4 bases from V and 7 bases from J, with 16 bases in between. The germline V gene encodes CDR1 LGHNA and CDR2 YNFKEQ. The CDR3 is made up of 14 amino acids. This chain's CDR3 is CASSRERGSGGYTF. DNA of the CDR3: TGTGCCAGCAGCCGGGAAAGGGGGAGTGGTGGCTACACCTTC.

The chain combines TRBV3-1 (or the pseudogene TRBV3-2) with TRBJ2-3; 13 bases match TRBD2. V lost 6 bases and J lost 4; bases outside the gene matches: 7. Germline CDR1 LGHDT, CDR2 YNNKEL (reference sequence). CDR3 length equals 16 residues. CDR3 coding DNA: TGTGCCAGCAGTCCCACTAGCGGGGGGGCCTCAGATACGCAGTATTTT. Residues: CASSPTSGGASDTQYF.

The J gene is TRBJ1-1, the V gene TRBV9; 12 bases line up with TRBD1. The germline CDR1 and CDR2 sequences are SGDLS and YYNGEE. This CDR3 is built from 15 residues. The V gene end was trimmed by 0 bases and the J gene end by 4 bases; junction bases not matched to a gene: 1. CDR3 nucleotide sequence: TGTGCCAGCAGCGTAGGGGGACAGGGGGCCACTGAAGCTTTCTTT. It codes for CASSVGGQGATEAFF.

V and J are TRBV15 and TRBJ2-1; 7 nucleotides agree with TRBD2. Losses at the gene ends were 1 base for V and 7 bases for J; bases not matched to a gene: 19. This CDR3 region has 19 residues. Germline V gives CDR1 LNHNV, CDR2 YYDKDF (reference sequence). As DNA, the CDR3 is TGTGCCACCAGCAGAGGGTATGGAGGTGGCGGGAGTCTGGAAAATGAGCAGTTCTTC. Translating gives CATSRGYGGGGSLENEQFF. Supplemented by reference TRBV15 and TRBJ2-1, the full variable domain reads DAMVIQNPRYQVTQFGKPVTLSCSQTLNHNVMYWYQQKSSQAPKLLFHYYDKDFNNEADTPDNFQSRRPNTSFCFLDIRSPGLGDTAMYLCATSRGYGGGGSLENEQFFGPGTRLTVL.

The CDR3 protein is CASSRQGLTGELFF. CDR3 in DNA: TGTGCCAGCAGCAGACAGGGCCTCACCGGGGAGCTGTTTTTT. The gene calls are TRBV9 and TRBJ2-2, with 7 bases aligning to TRBD1. The J segment lost 4 bases and the V segment lost 4 bases, leaving 4 bases of the junction unmatched. This CDR3 is 14 amino acids long. Germline loops: CDR1 SGDLS, CDR2 YYNGEE.

This clone was recorded only once. The rearrangement links TRBV12-3 or TRBV12-4 to TRBJ1-1; D is unclear. Trimming took off 6 bases at V and 3 bases at J, with 8 bases between the two ends. The CDR3 has 12 amino acids. Written as DNA, the CDR3 is TGTGCCAGCAGACCCGGGTACACTGAAGCTTTCTTT. This codes for CASRPGYTEAFF.

J is TRBJ2-7 and V is TRBV12-5, with D possibly being TRBD1 (6 bases). The germline V gene has CDR1 LGHNT and CDR2 FRNRAP. This CDR3 contains 14 residues. The V gene lost 3 bases and the J gene lost 5 bases, with 14 bases spanning the gap. For the CDR3, the DNA is TGTGCTAGTGGTTTAGGACAGAACGTAGACGAGCAGTACTTC. Translated, it gives CASGLGQNVDEQYF.

A single count supports this clone. This sequence joins TRBV5-4 and TRBJ1-6, with D possibly being TRBD1 (5 bases). Trimming removed 2 bases at V and 11 bases at J, with 17 bases between. The CDR3 is 15 residues long. Germline assignment: CDR1 SGHNT and CDR2 YYREEE (reference sequence). This CDR3 is CASSFQGIDGTPLHF. CDR3 sequence (DNA): TGTGCCAGCAGCTTCCAGGGTATAGATGGGACACCCCTCCACTTT.

The rearrangement links TRBV28 to TRBJ1-1, with unresolved D. Per the germline V gene, CDR1 is MDHEN and CDR2 is SYDVKM. V lost 6 bases and J 5 bases, leaving 10 bases between the germline ends. The CDR3 runs to 12 residues. The CDR3 region is CASSPARTEAFF. CDR3 bases: TGTGCCAGCAGCCCTGCCAGAACTGAAGCTTTCTTT.

The gene calls are TRBV19 and TRBJ2-2; 10 nucleotides agree with TRBD1. In germline, CDR1 is LNHDA, CDR2 SQIVND (reference sequence). The CDR3 spans 18 residues. With 4 bases clipped from V and 0 bases from J, the junction kept 8 bases outside the gene matches. Here the CDR3 reads CASSTGGTGAANTGELFF. CDR3 sequence (DNA): TGTGCCAGTAGTACCGGAGGGACAGGGGCGGCGAACACCGGGGAGCTGTTTTTT.

V is TRBV7-3 and J is TRBJ2-2, with TRBD2 matching 11 bases. The J segment lost 1 base and the V segment lost 3 bases, leaving 1 base of the junction unmatched. Germline loops: CDR1 SGHTA, CDR2 FQGTGA. This CDR3 comprises 16 residues. The CDR3 nucleotides read TGTGCCAGCAGCTTCGGGACTAGCGGGAACACCGGGGAGCTGTTTTTT. This translates into CASSFGTSGNTGELFF. Using reference TRBV7-3 and TRBJ2-2 for the parts outside the CDR3, the full variable domain is GAGVSQTPSNKVTEKGKYVELRCDPISGHTALYWYRQSLGQGPEFLIYFQGTGAADDSGLPNDRFFAVRPEGSVSTLKIQRTERGDSAVYLCASSFGTSGNTGELFFGEGSRLTVL.

This clone was detected once. V gene TRBV5-1 combines with J gene TRBJ1-2, with 11 bases identical to TRBD1. Germline V gives CDR1 SGHRS, CDR2 YFSETQ. V trimming: 4 bases; J trimming: 8 bases; junction bases outside the gene matches: 10. This CDR3 is built from 15 residues. CDR3 nucleotides: TGCGCCAGCAGCGGAGGGACAGGGGGTATGAGGGGCTACACCTTC. It encodes CASSGGTGGMRGYTF. The full variable domain, completed using reference TRBV5-1 and TRBJ1-2, is KAGVTQTPRYLIKTRGQQVTLSCSPISGHRSVSWYQQTPGQGLQFLFEYFSETQRNKGNFPGRFSGRQFSNSRSEMNVSTLELGDSALYLCASSGGTGGMRGYTFGSGTRLTVV.

The chain employs TRBV10-3 and TRBJ2-7, with 7 bases matching TRBD1. Germline-derived CDR1 and CDR2 are ENHRY and SYGVKD. CDR3 length equals 12 residues. The trim removed 5 bases at V and 6 bases at J, leaving 4 bases unmatched. The CDR3 sequence is CAISPDRAEQYF. The CDR3 nucleotides are TGTGCCATCAGTCCTGACAGGGCCGAGCAGTACTTC.

The chain links TRBV5-6 to TRBJ1-6, with D possibly TRBD1 on 6 matching bases. The germline V gene has CDR1 SGHDT and CDR2 YYEEEE. Trimming left V 0 bases short and J 5 bases short, with 9 bases between. The CDR3 sequence is 15 residues long. The CDR3 protein is CASSLGRDNNSPLHF. The CDR3 DNA reads TGTGCCAGCAGCTTGGGACGGGACAATAATTCACCCCTCCACTTT.

The CDR3 coding sequence is TGCGCCAGCAGCGTGCAGGGGTTCAACTATGGCTACACCTTC. Translation gives CASSVQGFNYGYTF. J is TRBJ1-2 and V is TRBV5-1, with D maybe TRBD1 (6 bases). Between the trimmed V and J ends, which lost 4 bases and 2 bases, there was a span of 12 bases. This CDR3 has 14 residues. The germline V gene has CDR1 SGHRS and CDR2 YFSETQ. Based on the CDR3 plus reference TRBV5-1 and TRBJ1-2, the full variable domain is KAGVTQTPRYLIKTRGQQVTLSCSPISGHRSVSWYQQTPGQGLQFLFEYFSETQRNKGNFPGRFSGRQFSNSRSEMNVSTLELGDSALYLCASSVQGFNYGYTFGSGTRLTVV.

This clone turned up a few times. The chain has TRBV3-1 (or the pseudogene TRBV3-2) and TRBJ2-7, with 10 positions matching TRBD1. The CDR3 is 16 amino acids. The V gene end was trimmed by 5 bases and the J gene end by 6 bases; junction bases not matched to a gene: 13. Germline CDR1 is LGHDT and CDR2 is YNNKEL (reference sequence). CDR3 in DNA: TGTGCCAGCAGCAGCCGGGACAGGGGAATTCTCTCCGAGCAGTACTTC. This codes for CASSSRDRGILSEQYF.

J is TRBJ2-1 and V is TRBV11-2; 10 bases are a match to TRBD1. Germline V gene lookup returns CDR1 SGHAT and CDR2 FQNNGV. This CDR3 has 16 amino acids. The junction had 4 bases not matched to a gene; V was cut back by 5 bases and J by 0 bases. CDR3 protein: CASSRRTGGSYNEQFF. Here the CDR3 DNA reads TGTGCCAGCAGCCGTAGGACAGGGGGCTCCTACAATGAGCAGTTCTTC.

This rearrangement joins TRBV5-4 to TRBJ2-5; D possibly corresponds to TRBD2 (5 bases). The CDR3 totals 12 residues. CDR1 and CDR2 (germline): SGHNT, YYREEE (reference sequence). The V end lost 4 bases, the J end lost 5 bases, and 9 bases lay between the germline ends. The CDR3 DNA follows: TGTGCCAGCAGCCGGACTCCGGAGACCCAGTACTTC. It yields the protein CASSRTPETQYF.

The V gene is TRBV7-6, the J gene TRBJ1-1; 8 bases are a match to TRBD1. The J segment lost 1 base and the V segment lost 4 bases, leaving 8 bases of the junction unmatched. The length of the CDR3 is 16 residues. CDR1 is SGHVS, CDR2 FNYEAQ, per germline. The CDR3 reads CASSWGGTGANTEAFF. In DNA form, the CDR3 reads TGTGCCAGCAGCTGGGGGGGGACAGGAGCGAACACTGAAGCTTTCTTT.

CDR3 in DNA: TGTGCCAGCAGCTTAGTGGCTAGCGGGAACTACGAGCAGTACTTC. It codes for CASSLVASGNYEQYF. The chain links TRBV7-9 to TRBJ2-7; TRBD2 agrees at 9 bases. Germline CDR1 reads SEHNR; CDR2 reads FQNEAQ (reference sequence). The trim removed 1 base at V and 3 bases at J, leaving 4 bases unmatched. The CDR3 has 15 residues.

V is TRBV6-5 and J is TRBJ1-5; 11 positions agree with TRBD1. The germline gives CDR1 MNHEY, CDR2 SVGAGI. The CDR3 sequence is 14 residues long. The ends lost 7 bases at V and 3 bases at J; junction bases unmatched: 2. CDR3 residues: CASTGQGDNQPQHF. The CDR3 coding sequence is TGTGCCAGCACGGGACAGGGGGACAATCAGCCCCAGCATTTT.

The chain links TRBV7-9 to TRBJ1-4; D uncertain. This CDR3 has 13 amino acids. Germline V gives CDR1 SEHNR, CDR2 FQNEAQ (reference sequence). Trimming pared 4 bases from V and 8 bases from J, leaving 11 bases between. The CDR3 is CASSSPAREKLFF. CDR3 nucleotide sequence: TGTGCCAGCAGCTCCCCTGCGAGGGAAAAACTGTTTTTT.

Here the CDR3 reads CSARESQTQYF. CDR3 DNA: TGCAGTGCTAGAGAGAGCCAGACCCAGTACTTC. The J gene is TRBJ2-5, the V gene TRBV20-1; D is ambiguous. The V gene's germline CDR1 is DFQATT and CDR2 SNEGSKA (reference sequence). V dropped 0 bases and J dropped 6 bases, with 5 bases sitting between them. The CDR3 consists of 11 residues.

In regard to this clone: An end of the junction differs from the germline gene, which may be a read error. The chain uses TRBV7-7 and TRBJ2-2; 7 nucleotides agree with TRBD1. CDR3 size: 15 residues. The germline CDR1 and CDR2 sequences are SSHAT and FNYEAQ (reference sequence). This CDR3 reads CASSPQGRVTGELFF. CDR3 nucleotide sequence: TGTGCTAGCAGCCCACAGGGGCGGGTCACCGGGGAGCTGTTTTTT.

This chain connects TRBV5-6 to TRBJ2-5, with a possible D match to TRBD2 (6 bases). The CDR3 length is 16 residues. V gave up 0 bases and J gave up 2 bases, with 14 bases separating them. CDR1 is SGHDT, CDR2 YYEEEE, per germline. As DNA, the CDR3 is TGTGCCAGCAGCTTGGAAGGGGACTCTTTTCAAGAGACCCAGTACTTC. Amino acid sequence: CASSLEGDSFQETQYF.